What follows is one TCR beta chain and its context. Its antigen is undetermined. The data are from a study of identical twins. The germline CDR1 and CDR2 sequences are SGHVS and FQNEAQ. The length of the CDR3 is 14 residues. V gave up 8 bases and J gave up 2 bases, with 13 bases separating them. TCRdb called the 5' RACE reads again in MiXCR, with one record for every CDR3 protein. Among 410,000 or so distinct CDR3 sequences listed, around a sixth were seen once. Findings and limits, study-wide: In cord blood, abundant beta clonotypes had fewer insertions; memory showed no trend. It was cross-sectional statistical analysis, not following the same donors, that the conclusions relied on. Excess sharing by twins proved weaker in beta out-of-frame sequences.

This TCR came from a man between 45 and 60 years old in good health. The V and J genes are TRBV7-8 and TRBJ1-5; no firm D call. The sample consisted of naive T cells sorted from blood. CDR3 protein: CASGISKGNQPQHF. In DNA, the CDR3 is TGTGCCAGCGGTATCTCAAAGGGCAATCAGCCCCAGCATTTT. The variable domain in full, with the rest retrieved from reference TRBV7-8 and TRBJ1-5, is GAGVSQSPRYKVAKRGQDVALRCDPISGHVSLFWYQQALGQGPEFLTYFQNEAQLDKSGLPSDRFFAERPEGSVSTLKIQRTQQEDSAVYLCASGISKGNQPQHFGDGTRLSIL.